This TCR beta chain was obtained from a study of T-cell reconstitution after alpha-beta-depleted transplantation in children. Study results and limitations: Newly generated T cells supplied most T-cell counts and diversity one year post-transplant. Several hundred rapidly expanded clones from non-depleted graft cells reportedly supplied alpha-beta T cells about two months post-transplant. The high TCRbeta diversity at day 60 in some patients came from surviving recipient T cells and thymic progenitors.

A word on this clonotype: Antigen: not known.

A TCRbeta library incorporating unique molecular identifiers was prepared. TCRdb used MiXCR to reprocess the PCR reads, holding one entry per CDR3 protein. The sample holds about a million distinct CDR3 sequences, about 29% seen once. Sequenced material: PBMCs, mostly from graft donor cells, taken 360 days after TCRalphabeta/CD19-depleted stem cell transplant. The TCR was taken from a boy under two years old who had a stem cell transplant for SCID, so the T cells may come from the graft donor.

The CDR3 spells CASSSITTGRVDTQYF. In nucleotides, the CDR3 is TGCGCCAGCAGCTCCATAACGACAGGGAGAGTAGATACGCAGTATTTT. The chain uses TRBV5-1 and TRBJ2-3; 7 bases match TRBD1. The CDR3 consists of 16 residues. Germline assignment: CDR1 SGHRS and CDR2 YFSETQ. Trimming cost V 3 bases and J 5 bases; bases outside gene matches: 12.